Presented here are 11 T cell receptor beta chains from one specimen sequenced in a study of regulatory T cells in long-lasting Graves disease. Relying on iRepertoire HTBI primers and Arm-PCR of CDR3 regions, the team built TCR beta libraries. TCRdb reprocessed the multiplex PCR reads via MiXCR and lists one record per CDR3 protein. Among 350,000 to 450,000 distinct CDR3 sequences listed, roughly a fifth were seen once. Time point indicated: persistent/refractory GD, antithyroid drugs over 5 years with positive TRAb. Scientists built the TCR library using RNA that was extracted from PBMCs. Sample: peripheral blood mononuclear cells (PBMCs), taken when the disease was refractory, from a patient treated with antithyroid drugs. These receptor sequences come from a female donor with Graves disease.

This clonotype was seen ten or more times. The chain couples TRBV25-1 to TRBJ2-2; no clear D gene. Germline CDR1 MGHDK, CDR2 SYGVNS. The CDR3 spans 15 residues. V was shortened by 3 bases and J by 0 bases, with 8 bases between the two germline ends. The CDR3 DNA reads as TGTGCCAGCAGTGAGGGCAAAACGAACACCGGGGAGCTGTTTTTT. It yields the protein CASSEGKTNTGELFF.

The V gene is TRBV6-1, the J gene TRBJ2-7; TRBD2 aligns across 7 bases. This CDR3 has 15 amino acids. Per germline, CDR1 MNHNS and CDR2 SASEGT. The V and J ends lost 5 bases and 0 bases, in that order; junction bases with no gene match: 7. CDR3 nucleotides: TGTGCCAGCAGTACCAGCGGGACGAACTCCTACGAGCAGTACTTC. Translation: CASSTSGTNSYEQYF.

This clonotype has a count of ten or more. In DNA form, the CDR3 reads TGTGCCAGCAGCGTTGGAGGTATGGACGTACTGTTTTTT. Its protein product is CASSVGGMDVLFF. The V and J genes are TRBV5-6 and TRBJ1-4; D gene uncertain. CDR1 is SGHDT, CDR2 YYEEEE, per germline. The CDR3 runs 13 residues. V was clipped by 4 bases and J by 13 bases, with 17 bases between them.

This clonotype was seen at least ten times. V gene TRBV20-1 combines with J gene TRBJ1-2; maybe TRBD1 (6 bases). Trimming pared 5 bases from V and 7 bases from J, leaving 23 bases between. The CDR3 consists of 15 residues. Germline lookup yields CDR1 DFQATT and CDR2 SNEGSKA (reference sequence). The CDR3 DNA reads TGCAGTGCTTCCCTGAACCAGCAGGGGTTAGGTGGCTACACCTTC. Its translation: CSASLNQQGLGGYTF.

This clonotype was picked up many times. The CDR3 loop reads CASGPFPGSLMNTEAFF. DNA for the CDR3: TGTGCCAGCGGACCTTTTCCTGGTTCCTTAATGAACACTGAAGCTTTCTTT. The chain uses TRBV28 and TRBJ1-1; D is unresolved. The CDR3 covers 17 residues. V was pared by 8 bases and J by 0 bases, with 22 bases between. In germline, CDR1 is MDHEN, CDR2 SYDVKM.

There are a few counts of this clonotype. The chain joins TRBV24-1 to TRBJ2-7, with unresolved D. CDR3 length: 11 residues. V was trimmed by 9 bases and J by 3 bases, leaving 8 bases between them. CDR1 is KGHDR and CDR2 is SFDVKD in the germline V gene. CDR3 in DNA: TGTGCCACCGCGGACGGCTACGAGCAGTACTTC. Translated: CATADGYEQYF.

Many counts were recorded for this clonotype. This sequence joins TRBV25-1 and TRBJ2-3; 13 bases align to TRBD2. Per the germline V gene, CDR1 is MGHDK and CDR2 is SYGVNS. Trimming cost V 1 base and J 5 bases; bases outside gene matches: 9. There are 18 residues in the CDR3. CDR3 protein: CASSESFGGLAGLDTQYF. CDR3 DNA: TGTGCCAGCAGTGAATCCTTCGGGGGACTAGCGGGATTAGATACGCAGTATTTT.

The J gene is TRBJ2-5, the V gene TRBV4-1; 7 bases are a match to TRBD1. CDR1 and CDR2 (germline): MGHRA, YSYEKL. CDR3 size: 15 residues. The junction had 7 bases not matched to a gene; V was cut back by 4 bases and J by 2 bases. The CDR3 here is CASSPQQGSQETQYF. Written as DNA, the CDR3 is TGCGCCAGCAGCCCTCAACAGGGGTCTCAAGAGACCCAGTACTTC.

For this clonotype: A read error may be the cause here, since a much bigger clone is one base away. Likely a read error: the CDR3 ends without its conserved phenylalanine or tryptophan. This chain joins TRBV15 and TRBJ1-6; a weak D match, TRBD1 (5 bases). The CDR3 totals 16 residues. Germline V gene sequence: CDR1 LNHNV, CDR2 YYDKDF (reference sequence). V shed 4 bases and J shed 1 base, with 11 bases lying between them. CDR3 region: CATSIGGRSYNSPLHL. The CDR3 region has the DNA TGTGCCACCAGCATCGGGGGAAGGTCCTATAATTCACCCCTCCACCTT.

The chain is built from TRBV24-1 and TRBJ1-5; 7 bases map to TRBD1. V was clipped by 9 bases and J by 0 bases; unmatched bases: 4. The germline CDR1 and CDR2 sequences are KGHDR and SFDVKD. The CDR3 runs 14 residues. The CDR3 here is CATWTGDSNQPQHF. CDR3 nucleotides: TGTGCCACCTGGACAGGTGATAGCAATCAGCCCCAGCATTTT.

This clonotype was seen at least ten times. The chain couples TRBV19 to TRBJ1-1; tentatively, D is TRBD1 (5 bases). The CDR3 is 14 amino acids. The V gene lost 4 bases and the J gene lost 4 bases, with 13 bases spanning the gap. Germline assignment: CDR1 LNHDA and CDR2 SQIVND (reference sequence). As DNA, the CDR3 is TGTGCCAGTAGTAACCAGGGTGGTGGCACTGAAGCTTTCTTT. It translates to CASSNQGGGTEAFF. Using reference TRBV19 and TRBJ1-1 for the parts outside the CDR3, the full variable domain is DGGITQSPKYLFRKEGQNVTLSCEQNLNHDAMYWYRQDPGQGLRLIYYSQIVNDFQKGDIAEGYSVSREKKESFPLTVTSAQKNPTAFYLCASSNQGGGTEAFFGQGTRLTVV.